This TCR beta chain comes out of a study of STAT5B mutations in CD4+ large granular lymphocyte leukemia. Original processing notes: Lowest detectable productive clonotype frequency was 2.59 x 10-5. Using immunoSEQ multiplex PCR, the repertoire was profiled, and TCRdb retains in-frame clones only, with some absent. The D gene and trimming were derived from the DNA, and the V and J assignments and clone size from that table. The sample yields about 48,000 clones, roughly three quarters seen once. The V gene's germline CDR1 is SQVTM and CDR2 ANQGSEA. The V end was cut by 5 bases, the J end by 0 bases, with 17 bases between. CDR3 size: 16 residues.

The clonotype originates from a human donor in good health. Material for sequencing was CD4+ T cells from blood buffy coats. V usage is TRBV29-1 and J usage is TRBJ2-1; tentative D call: TRBD1 (5 bases). The CDR3, as DNA: TGCAGCGTTCTTCTCGACAGTTCCTTCTCCTACAATGAGCAGTTCTTC. This translates into CSVLLDSSFSYNEQFF.